A single T cell receptor beta chain is shown here with its context. This clone was observed once. Its antigen remains unidentified. Base qualities are not at hand, and no much larger clone is one base apart. The CDR3 regions of human TCRbeta chains were analyzed by immunosequencing. The study's processing was this. TCRs in the repertoires were compared against a reference library of SARS-CoV-2-specific TCRs that had been generated with the MIRA antigen-specificity platform. Breadth meant the fraction of unique TCRs that were SARS-CoV-2-associated, whereas depth meant the fraction of total T cells that were SARS-CoV-2-associated. Using the MIRA data, each spike-specific TCR was assigned both to the spike region to which the TCR was reactive and to a CD4 or CD8 class. Log10-transformed breadth and depth values were compared by one-way ANOVA with Sidak's multiple comparisons tests. The table was pulled from immuneACCESS by TCRdb, which kept in-frame rearrangements only. Such tables lose some clones; where checked, under half of the loss comes from unresolved V genes, and the rest has no known cause. The V and J calls and clone size come from that table; D and trimming were worked out from the DNA. Here the sample has tens of thousands of clones; around 88% occur a single time. In total, the top ten clones hold less than 9% of the sample.

CDR1 KGHSH and CDR2 LQKENI are derived from the germline V gene. From the cysteine up to the phenylalanine, the CDR3 has a length of 15 residues. Of all the DNA, just the CDR3 is kept, 45 bases in frame from base 1. V is reduced by 2 bases and J by 2 bases, leaving a spacing of 13 bases between them. This entry is derived from a study of T cell responses to AZD1222 COVID-19 vaccine (dated by TCRdb to the early 2020s). For context, the study as a whole: A total of 230 or so trial participants underwent TCR sequencing, of whom around 200 received two doses of AZD1222 and about 25 received two doses of the MenACWY control vaccine. Trial participants were enrolled into age subgroups of 18-55, 56-69 and 70-plus years, which contained around 150, 28 and 57 TCR-sequenced participants, respectively. General conclusions and limits of the study: The whole spike protein was spanned by vaccine-associated CD4 TCRs, and dominant responses were seen in regions 160-218 and 743-854. Reportedly, close to half of the unique spike-specific TCRs recognized epitopes lying outside the regions that are mutated in the B.1.351 and B.1.1.7 variants. Participants were mostly white British and included more females than males, and it was suggested by the authors that clonal diversity may have been underestimated. Conclusions about previously exposed vaccinees are limited, since just 5 or 6 AZD1222 recipients were seropositive for SARS-CoV-2 at baseline. After two AZD1222 doses, both the breadth and the depth of spike-specific TCRs were significantly higher than at day 0 and than in MenACWY recipients. No day 14 peak-response samples were available, so repertoires were characterized only after the peak T cell response. The 56-69-year group was small, and its depth increase did not reach significance, likely because of low power.

The time point label, as the study defines it: about 28 days (+/-7) after the second vaccine dose. Because spike-specific TCR depth and breadth did not differ between the two schedules, AZD1222 recipients who got a second dose at roughly 4 weeks were pooled with those who got a second dose at roughly 12 weeks. Vaccinee samples came from UK trials COV001 and COV002, including a single-blind randomized controlled phase 2/3 trial of AZD1222 (ChAdOx1 nCoV-19) in healthy adults. For TCRbeta chain sequencing, PBMC samples from trial participants were taken at day 0 and at day 28 after the second dose. The V and J genes are TRBV18 and TRBJ2-7, with the D segment possibly TRBD1 or TRBD2, each aligning over 5 bases. This sequence was found in an adult who received the AZD1222 COVID-19 vaccine. Sequencing was performed on peripheral blood, taken 28 days after the second AZD1222 dose. The sequence in DNA is TGTGCCAGCTCACCAAGGGGAGCGCAGACCTACGAGCAGTACTTC. Its product reads: CASSPRGAQTYEQYF.